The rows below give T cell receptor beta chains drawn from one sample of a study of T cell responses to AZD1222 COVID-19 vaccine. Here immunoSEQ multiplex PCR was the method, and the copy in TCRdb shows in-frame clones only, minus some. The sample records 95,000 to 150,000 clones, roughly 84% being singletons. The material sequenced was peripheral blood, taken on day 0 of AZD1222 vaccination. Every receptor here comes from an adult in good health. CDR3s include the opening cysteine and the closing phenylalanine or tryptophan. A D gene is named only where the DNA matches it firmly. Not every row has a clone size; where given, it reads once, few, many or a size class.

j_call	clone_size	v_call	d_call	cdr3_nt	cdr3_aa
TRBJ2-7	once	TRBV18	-	TGTGCCAGCTCACCAAGGACTACCCAGGGCGAGCAGTACTTC	CASSPRTTQGEQYF
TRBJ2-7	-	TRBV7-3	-	TGTGCCAGCAGCTTAACGGGGGGAGGAAACTACGAGCAGTACTTC	CASSLTGGGNYEQYF
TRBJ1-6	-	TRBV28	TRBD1	TGTGCCAGCAGCCCCCTTGGGGACAGGGGCTTTTATAATTCACCCCTCCACTTT	CASSPLGDRGFYNSPLHF
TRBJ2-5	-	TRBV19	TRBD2	TGTGCCAGTAGGGAGGGAGGGATGGAGACCCAGTACTTC	CASREGGMETQYF
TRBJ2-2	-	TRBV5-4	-	TGTGGGGCGGGGGCCTACACCGGGGAGCTGTTTTTT	CGAGAYTGELFF
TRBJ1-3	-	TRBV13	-	TGTGCCAGCAGCTCCCGGGCCAGTCGCGGTGGAAACACCATATATTTT	CASSSRASRGGNTIYF
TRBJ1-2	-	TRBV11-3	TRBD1	TGTGCCAGCAGCCCGACAGGGGACTATGGCTACACCTTC	CASSPTGDYGYTF
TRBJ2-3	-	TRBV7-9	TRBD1	TGTGCCAGCAGCTTAACCGGGACAGAGGGCAGGCCGCAGTATTTT	CASSLTGTEGRPQYF
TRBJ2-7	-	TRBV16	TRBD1	TGTGCCAGCAGCCAACTGGACAGGGTATATGAGCAGTACTTC	CASSQLDRVYEQYF
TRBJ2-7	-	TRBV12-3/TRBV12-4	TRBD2	TGTGCCAGCAGACGGACTAGCGTGGGGGAGCAGTACTTC	CASRRTSVGEQYF
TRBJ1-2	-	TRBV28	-	TGTGCCAGTCAACAGGGAAGGTTACGCTATGGCTACACCTTC	CASQQGRLRYGYTF
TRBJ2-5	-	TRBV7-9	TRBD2	TGTGCCAGCAGCTTAAGGGAGGAGCGGGAGAAAGAGACCCAGTACTTC	CASSLREEREKETQYF
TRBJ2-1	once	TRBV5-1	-	TGCGCCAGCAGCGTGGACTTGACTTACAATGAGCAGTTCTTC	CASSVDLTYNEQFF